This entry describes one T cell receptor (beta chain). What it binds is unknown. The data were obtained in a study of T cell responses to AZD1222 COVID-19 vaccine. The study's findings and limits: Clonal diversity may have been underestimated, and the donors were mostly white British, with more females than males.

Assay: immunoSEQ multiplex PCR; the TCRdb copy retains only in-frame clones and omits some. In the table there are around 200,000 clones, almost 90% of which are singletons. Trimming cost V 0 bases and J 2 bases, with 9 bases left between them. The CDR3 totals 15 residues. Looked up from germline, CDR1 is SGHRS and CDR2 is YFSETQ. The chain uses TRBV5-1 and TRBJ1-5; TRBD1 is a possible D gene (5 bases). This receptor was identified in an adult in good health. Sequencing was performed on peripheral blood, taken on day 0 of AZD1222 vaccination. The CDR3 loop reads CASSLGTGRNQPQHF. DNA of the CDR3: TGCGCCAGCAGCTTGGGCACAGGTCGCAATCAGCCCCAGCATTTT.